This T cell receptor beta chain was sequenced for a study of CD8 T cells in ankylosing spondylitis. Study-wide results and caveats: One TCR beta motif, made up of 7 or 8 highly homologous variants, appeared characteristic of ankylosing spondylitis blood. The clones that were linked to disease were reported to be significantly enriched in matched synovial fluid samples from ankylosing spondylitis patients. Some motif variants had been reported before (in reactive arthritis synovial fluid and blood).

The CDR3 totals 15 residues. The V gene's germline CDR1 is SGHTA and CDR2 FQGNSA. The V gene lost 5 bases and the J gene lost 2 bases, with 16 bases spanning the gap. It was by quantitative 5'-RACE with molecular barcodes that TCR beta libraries were made. A single record per CDR3 protein comes from TCRdb applying MiXCR to the 5' RACE reads. The table records approximately 220,000 distinct CDR3 sequences, roughly 24% of them present only once. This clonotype was counted at least ten times. Its antigen is unknown. Sequenced material: blood, either unsorted or a sorted T cell fraction (not recorded which). The source is a male donor with ankylosing spondylitis or in good health (not recorded which). The chain carries TRBV7-2 and TRBJ2-7; perhaps D is TRBD1 or TRBD2 (5 bases each). The CDR3 region is CASSPAGRRAYEQYF. The CDR3 nucleotides read TGTGCCAGCAGCCCTGCAGGGAGAAGGGCCTACGAGCAGTACTTC.